Sequencing of this T cell receptor (beta chain) was carried out in a study of blood T cell repertoires in COVID-19. Generated by immunoSEQ multiplex PCR, the TCRdb table keeps only in-frame clones and is missing some. Altogether over 120,000 clones are present, about three quarters being singletons, with the ten largest covering 2.5% to 3%. The cohort comprised adults aged about 18 to 90 years residing in under 30 US areas. The ends were cut back, 5 bases at V and 3 bases at J, with 5 bases in the middle. CDR3 length: 11 residues. CDR1 is LGHDT, CDR2 YNNKEL, per germline (reference sequence). This TCR was recovered from a woman in her 50s who had recovered from COVID-19. Input material: PBMCs or T cells enriched from blood (not recorded which). This rearrangement joins TRBV3-1 (or the pseudogene TRBV3-2) to TRBJ2-7; D ambiguous. This CDR3 is CASSYSYEQYF. CDR3 coding DNA: TGTGCCAGCAGCTACAGCTACGAGCAGTACTTC.